This record concerns one TCR beta chain sequence. The record originates from a study of blood T cell repertoires in COVID-19. Study details: The United States, Italy and Spain provided the acute and convalescent COVID-19 samples. T cells, B-cell-depleted T cells, or PBMCs supplied cDNA or gDNA.

The germline gives CDR1 MNHEY, CDR2 SVGAGI. With 9 bases removed from V and 0 bases from J, the gap between germline ends came to 10 bases. This CDR3 region has 13 residues. This table comes from immunoSEQ multiplex PCR, and its TCRdb copy is limited to in-frame clones, with some not included. The repertoire includes about 150,000 clones, 65% to 85% of them detected once, and 7% to 9% sits in the top ten. This chain uses TRBV6-5 with TRBJ2-3, with D possibly being TRBD1 (6 bases). Sequencing was carried out using peripheral blood. The TCR sequence derives from a man over 45 with active or convalescent COVID-19. As DNA, the CDR3 is TGTGCCAGTAACAGGGCTAGCACAGATACGCAGTATTTT. Its translation: CASNRASTDTQYF.